This T cell receptor (beta chain) was obtained from a study of OX40 agonist ivuxolimab in advanced cancers. This clone was counted a single time. Clones were sequenced by immunoSEQ multiplex PCR, and TCRdb holds only the in-frame ones, with some missing. Of more than 65,000 clones listed, 65% to 90% are singletons. This sequence was found in an adult with an advanced solid tumor such as melanoma, head and neck, liver or kidney cancer. This material consisted of CD4+ or CD8+ T cells sorted from blood, taken in a trial of the OX40 agonist ivuxolimab.

The CDR3 sequence: CASSTTPATNEKLFF. CDR3 in DNA: TGCGCCAGCAGCACAACACCAGCAACTAATGAAAAACTGTTTTTT. The chain carries TRBV5-1 and TRBJ1-4; D ambiguous. The V and J ends lost 4 bases and 0 bases respectively, with 10 bases between them. Germline V gives CDR1 SGHRS, CDR2 YFSETQ. The CDR3 runs to 15 residues. Filled out from reference TRBV5-1 and TRBJ1-4, the complete variable domain reads KAGVTQTPRYLIKTRGQQVTLSCSPISGHRSVSWYQQTPGQGLQFLFEYFSETQRNKGNFPGRFSGRQFSNSRSEMNVSTLELGDSALYLCASSTTPATNEKLFFGSGTQLSVL.